Below, 8 T cell receptor beta chains from the same sample are listed, as sequenced in a study of shared clonotypes between healthy human individuals. This table comes from immunoSEQ multiplex PCR, and its TCRdb copy is limited to in-frame clones, with some not included. The sample carries around 2.3 million clones, 90% to 96% recorded once. Material for sequencing was naive CD4+ T cells sorted from blood. Subset indicated: CD45RA+ positively selected. The receptors come from a man between 18 and 35 years old in good health.

Notes on this clone: At the DNA level, this CDR3 is encoded by other sequences in the same sample as well. V usage is TRBV25-1 and J usage is TRBJ2-7, with unresolved D. Germline V gene sequence: CDR1 MGHDK, CDR2 SYGVNS. The CDR3 has 13 residues. V lost 0 bases and J lost 6, with 9 bases in between. CDR3 region: CASSEYGRGEQYF. As DNA, the CDR3 is TGTGCCAGCAGTGAATATGGGCGTGGCGAGCAGTACTTC.

This clone has only one observation. The rearrangement joins TRBV6-1 to TRBJ1-2; D possibly corresponds to TRBD1 (6 bases). CDR1 and CDR2 (germline): MNHNS, SASEGT. Trimming took 1 base from V and 7 from J, leaving 16 bases between them. The CDR3 loop spans 15 amino acids. CDR3 nucleotides: TGTGCCAGCAGTGAAGGCCCGGGGGCAGTTTCTGGCTACACCTTC. Its protein is CASSEGPGAVSGYTF.

The genes are TRBV4-2 and TRBJ1-2, with D maybe TRBD1 (5 bases). Germline CDR1 and CDR2: LGHNA and YNFKEQ. This CDR3 region has 15 residues. V dropped 0 bases and J dropped 4 bases, with 12 bases sitting between them. This chain's CDR3 is CASSQDAPDIYGYTF. The DNA for the CDR3 is TGTGCCAGCAGCCAAGATGCCCCGGACATCTATGGCTACACCTTC.

The gene calls are TRBV10-2 and TRBJ1-3, with 7 bases that match TRBD1. CDR1 is WSHSY and CDR2 is SAAADI in the germline V gene. Unmatched junction bases numbered 2, after V lost 4 bases and J lost 2 bases. The CDR3 has 14 residues. DNA for the CDR3: TGCGCCAGCAGTGTAGACAGGGCTGGAAACACCATATATTTT. Protein product: CASSVDRAGNTIYF.

The V gene is TRBV11-2, the J gene TRBJ2-1; D gene ambiguous. Per the germline V gene, CDR1 is SGHAT and CDR2 is FQNNGV. The V end was cut by 5 bases, the J end by 4 bases, with 12 bases between. This CDR3 region has 14 residues. This CDR3 is CASSPVFEYNEQFF. CDR3 coding DNA: TGTGCCAGCAGCCCCGTGTTTGAGTACAATGAGCAGTTCTTC. The complete variable domain, with remaining parts taken from reference TRBV11-2 and TRBJ2-1, reads EAGVAQSPRYKIIEKRQSVAFWCNPISGHATLYWYQQILGQGPKLLIQFQNNGVVDDSQLPKDRFSAERLKGVDSTLKIQPAKLEDSAVYLCASSPVFEYNEQFFGPGTRLTVL.

V usage is TRBV10-3 and J usage is TRBJ1-2; 7 bases fit TRBD1. The CDR3 is made up of 15 amino acids. Germline-derived CDR1 and CDR2 are ENHRY and SYGVKD. The junction had 5 bases not matched to a gene; V was cut back by 3 bases and J by 1 base. CDR3 region: CAISEPGTDNYGYTF. The CDR3 DNA follows: TGTGCCATCAGTGAACCCGGGACAGATAACTATGGCTACACCTTC.

The V and J genes are TRBV9 and TRBJ2-1; 13 bases align to TRBD2. The V gene's germline CDR1 is SGDLS and CDR2 YYNGEE. The length of the CDR3 is 18 residues. The junction had 6 bases not matched to a gene; V was cut back by 2 bases and J by 1 base. This chain's CDR3 is CASSVTSGRVGSYNEQFF. The CDR3 coding sequence is TGTGCCAGCAGCGTTACTAGCGGGAGGGTAGGGTCCTACAATGAGCAGTTCTTC.

The chain joins TRBV19 to TRBJ2-5, with 10 positions matching TRBD1. Germline CDR1 LNHDA, CDR2 SQIVND (reference sequence). The CDR3 totals 14 residues. After removal of 4 bases from V and 5 bases from J, the junction contained 4 bases not matched to a gene. CDR3 sequence: CASSTTGGDETQYF. The CDR3 region has the DNA TGTGCCAGTAGTACGACAGGGGGCGATGAGACCCAGTACTTC.